What follows are 4 T cell receptor beta chains derived from one specimen sequenced in a study of shared clonotypes between healthy human individuals. Assay used: immunoSEQ multiplex PCR; TCRdb lists only in-frame clones, some missing. This repertoire shows 950,000 to 1,100,000 clones, about 80% found once; its top ten account for 0.6% to 0.7%. The sample comprised memory CD4+ T cells from PBMCs. Subset denoted: CD45RA-negative fraction. The receptors stem from a man younger than 30 in good health. Some clones in this sample may be carry-over from other donors' samples.

The chain couples TRBV5-4 to TRBJ1-2, with 7 bases aligning to TRBD1. V dropped 4 bases and J dropped 5; count of bases not matched to a gene: 8. Germline assignment: CDR1 SGHNT and CDR2 YYREEE (reference sequence). The CDR3 runs to 14 residues. In DNA, the CDR3 is TGTGCCAGCAGCCCGGAACAGGGGTGGTATGGCTACACCTTC. Encoded protein: CASSPEQGWYGYTF.

The chain recombines TRBV5-1 with TRBJ2-7, with D possibly being TRBD1 or TRBD2 (5 bases each). Per the germline V gene, CDR1 is SGHRS and CDR2 is YFSETQ. V shed 4 bases and J shed 6 bases, with 14 bases lying between them. The CDR3 is made up of 13 amino acids. This chain's CDR3 is CASSRDPGPEQYF. CDR3 coding DNA: TGCGCCAGCAGCAGGGACCCAGGGCCCGAGCAGTACTTC.

The genes are TRBV28 and TRBJ1-4; D call uncertain. The V end was cut by 3 bases, the J end by 7 bases, with 12 bases between. This CDR3 has 14 amino acids. Germline-derived CDR1 and CDR2 are MDHEN and SYDVKM. The CDR3 here is CASSFPGEGEKLFF. The CDR3 DNA sequence: TGTGCCAGCAGTTTCCCCGGGGAGGGTGAAAAACTGTTTTTT.

This clone has a count of ten or more. The J gene is TRBJ2-7, the V gene TRBV27; TRBD1 agrees at 7 bases. Looked up from germline, CDR1 is MNHEY and CDR2 is SMNVEV (reference sequence). V lost 3 bases to trimming and J lost 5 bases; unmatched junction nucleotides: 10. This CDR3 is built from 15 residues. CDR3 coding DNA: TGTGCCAGCAGTTTTAACCGGGACAGAGGTCACGAGCAGTACTTC. Amino acids: CASSFNRDRGHEQYF.